A single sample is the source of the 24 T cell receptor beta chains below, sequenced in a study of T cells in Graves' hyperthyroidism and ophthalmopathy. From RNA transcripts, TCR beta CDR3 regions were amplified. Using the HTBI primer set, a first-round RT-PCR was run on the TCR CDR3. TCRdb reprocessed the multiplex PCR reads with MiXCR, giving one entry per CDR3 protein. The data contain 600,000 or so distinct CDR3 sequences, about 14% of them seen just once; the ten biggest clones take up around 13%. The material sequenced was blood. The receptor set was obtained from a woman in her fifties or sixties with Graves' ophthalmopathy.

At least ten counts were recorded for this clonotype. The chain joins TRBV6-2 or TRBV6-3 to TRBJ1-1, with D uncertain. Trimming left V 6 bases short and J 8 bases short, with 10 bases between. The CDR3 spans 11 residues. Germline CDR1 MNHEY, CDR2 SVGEGT. CDR3 sequence reads: CASSVGSEAFF. The CDR3 DNA follows: TGTGCCAGCAGCGTGGGTTCGGAAGCTTTCTTT.

The V call is TRBV28, the J call TRBJ1-2; tentative D call: TRBD1 (6 bases). Germline V gene sequence: CDR1 MDHEN, CDR2 SYDVKM. V gave up 4 bases and J gave up 7 bases, with 19 bases separating them. The length of the CDR3 is 15 residues. The CDR3 DNA is TGTGCCAGCAGTTCGCAGGGACCAAAAGGGGGTGGCTACACCTTC. As protein: CASSSQGPKGGGYTF.

This clonotype was detected a few times. A much larger clone differs by one base, so this may be a read error. V usage is TRBV9 and J usage is TRBJ1-1, with D uncertain. The CDR3 has 13 amino acids. Looked up from germline, CDR1 is SGDLS and CDR2 is YYNGEE. The CDR3 sequence: CVSSVAVNTEAFF. The CDR3 DNA is TGTGTCAGCAGCGTAGCGGTGAACACTGAAGCTTTCTTT.

V usage is TRBV29-1 and J usage is TRBJ1-1; no clear D. V lost 4 bases and J lost 0, with 15 bases in between. The CDR3 loop spans 15 amino acids. Looked up from germline, CDR1 is SQVTM and CDR2 is ANQGSEA. This CDR3 reads CSVVFVGLMNTEAFF. The CDR3 DNA follows: TGCAGCGTTGTCTTTGTAGGGCTTATGAACACTGAAGCTTTCTTT.

This clonotype has at least ten counts. The chain has TRBV28 and TRBJ1-4, with TRBD1 matching over 10 bases. V lost 5 bases, J lost 7 bases, and 7 bases stayed unmatched. CDR3 size: 15 residues. Germline CDR1 and CDR2: MDHEN and SYDVKM. CDR3 region: CASSHDRGRSEKLFF. The CDR3 bases are TGTGCCAGCAGTCACGACAGGGGGCGGAGTGAAAAACTGTTTTTT.

This clonotype was seen many times. This chain joins TRBV2 and TRBJ2-3, with D possibly TRBD1 on 5 matching bases. Trimming pared 2 bases from V and 0 bases from J, leaving 15 bases between. CDR3 length: 17 residues. Germline CDR1 reads SNHLY; CDR2 reads FYNNEI. The chain's CDR3 is CASSETSTELSTDTQYF. Here the CDR3 DNA reads TGTGCCAGCAGTGAAACTTCGACAGAACTTAGCACAGATACGCAGTATTTT.

This clonotype was seen a few times. One junction end disagrees with the germline gene, perhaps due to a read error. The J gene is TRBJ1-1, the V gene TRBV25-1; D remains unclear. Germline V CDR1 and CDR2: MGHDK, SYGVNS. CDR3 length: 14 residues. The CDR3 DNA follows: TGTGCCAGCAGAAGGGTTGGGTGGAACGCTGAAGCTTTCTTT. Translation: CASRRVGWNAEAFF.

The J gene is TRBJ1-6, the V gene TRBV5-1, with TRBD1 matching over 7 bases. Germline CDR1 is SGHRS and CDR2 is YFSETQ. With V trimmed by 4 bases and J by 2 bases, 9 bases remained unmatched. This CDR3 spans 17 amino acids. CDR3 loop: CASSADRVSTYNSPLHF. Written as DNA, the CDR3 is TGCGCCAGCAGCGCAGACAGGGTGTCGACCTATAATTCACCCCTCCACTTT.

The table lists this clonotype with a few counts. The CDR3: CASSRGTVENQPQHF. The CDR3 DNA reads TGTGCCAGTAGTAGGGGGACAGTCGAAAATCAGCCCCAGCATTTT. This sequence joins TRBV19 and TRBJ1-5; 7 nucleotides line up with TRBD1. CDR3 length equals 15 residues. Trimming removed 4 bases from V and 4 bases from J; junction bases left unmatched: 7. The germline CDR1 and CDR2 sequences are LNHDA and SQIVND (reference sequence).

The rearrangement uses TRBV28 and TRBJ2-7; 10 bases align to TRBD2. CDR1 MDHEN and CDR2 SYDVKM come from the germline V gene. CDR3 size: 14 residues. The V and J ends lost 5 bases and 7 bases, in that order; junction bases with no gene match: 8. CDR3 sequence: CASSGIAGGREQYF. DNA of the CDR3: TGTGCCAGCAGTGGAATAGCGGGAGGTCGGGAGCAGTACTTC.

Ten or more counts support this clonotype. The chain uses TRBV11-3 and TRBJ2-1; 7 bases agree with TRBD2. Germline V gives CDR1 SGHNT, CDR2 YENEEA. This CDR3 is 14 amino acids long. V lost 1 base and J lost 5; bases outside the gene matches: 2. DNA for the CDR3: TGTGCCAGCAGCTTAGCGAGCGGGAACAATGAGCAGTTCTTC. This codes for CASSLASGNNEQFF. The variable domain in full, with the rest retrieved from reference TRBV11-3 and TRBJ2-1, is EAGVVQSPRYKIIEKKQPVAFWCNPISGHNTLYWYLQNLGQGPELLIRYENEEAVDDSQLPKDRFSAERLKGVDSTLKIQPAELGDSAVYLCASSLASGNNEQFFGPGTRLTVL.

This clonotype was seen many times. This sequence joins TRBV20-1 and TRBJ2-1, with D possibly being TRBD1 (5 bases). The CDR3 has 13 amino acids. In germline, CDR1 is DFQATT, CDR2 SNEGSKA (reference sequence). The V and J ends lost 5 bases and 7 bases respectively, with 15 bases between them. The CDR3 here is CSAYRTSRNEQFF. CDR3 bases: TGCAGTGCTTACAGGACCTCCCGGAATGAGCAGTTCTTC.

This clonotype came up many times. The chain couples TRBV18 to TRBJ2-5; D remains ambiguous. Germline V CDR1 and CDR2: KGHSH, LQKENI. Trimming removed 2 bases at V and 1 base at J, with 11 bases between. The CDR3 consists of 15 residues. CDR3 loop: CASSPGLSSQETQYF. The CDR3 DNA is TGTGCCAGCTCACCAGGTTTGAGCAGCCAAGAGACCCAGTACTTC.

This clonotype was picked up many times. The genes are TRBV5-1 and TRBJ2-3; 10 positions match TRBD2. Germline loops: CDR1 SGHRS, CDR2 YFSETQ. The CDR3 contains 17 residues. V gave up 0 bases and J gave up 3 bases; unmatched junction bases: 7. DNA of the CDR3: TGCGCCAGCAGCTTGGTGGCTAGCGGGAGCGTAACAGATACGCAGTATTTT. It specifies CASSLVASGSVTDTQYF.

On this clonotype itself: A much larger clone differs by one base, so this may be a read error. This rearrangement joins TRBV7-2 to TRBJ1-1; D is undetermined. With 5 bases removed from V and 7 bases from J, the gap between germline ends came to 20 bases. Per germline, CDR1 SGHTA and CDR2 FQGNSA. This CDR3 has 15 residues. The CDR3 region has the DNA TGTGCCAGCAGCGCTGGGGTAGAGTCCTTTAGTGAAGCTTTCTTT. It encodes CASSAGVESFSEAFF.

This clonotype was recorded at least ten times. The chain recombines TRBV24-1 with TRBJ2-5; 7 nucleotides align to TRBD1. This CDR3 spans 16 amino acids. Germline loops: CDR1 KGHDR, CDR2 SFDVKD. V shed 4 bases, J shed 3 bases, and the junction held 10 bases outside the gene matches. DNA of the CDR3: TGTGCCACCAGTGAAGTTACCGGGACAGAAAAAGAGACCCAGTACTTC. This gives the protein CATSEVTGTEKETQYF.

There are a few counts of this clonotype. A much more abundant neighbour one base away suggests this may be a read error. This chain joins TRBV5-1 and TRBJ1-1; the D is unclear. This CDR3 contains 13 residues. The germline gives CDR1 SGHRS, CDR2 YFSETQ. The CDR3 reads CASSQTPNTKAFF. DNA for the CDR3: TGCGCCAGCAGCCAGACACCGAACACTAAAGCTTTCTTT. Filled out from reference TRBV5-1 and TRBJ1-1, the complete variable domain reads KAGVTQTPRYLIKTRGQQVTLSCSPISGHRSVSWYQQTPGQGLQFLFEYFSETQRNKGNFPGRFSGRQFSNSRSEMNVSTLELGDSALYLCASSQTPNTKAFFGQGTRLTVV.

This clonotype has at least ten counts. The gene calls are TRBV11-2 and TRBJ2-7; 14 bases are a match to TRBD2. V lost 5 bases, J lost 7 bases, and 7 bases stayed unmatched. The germline CDR1 and CDR2 sequences are SGHAT and FQNNGV. This CDR3 region has 15 residues. The CDR3 DNA is TGTGCCAGCAGCGCGACTAGCGGGAGGGCCGAGGAGCAGTACTTC. Its protein product is CASSATSGRAEEQYF. The full variable domain, with the rest looked up from reference TRBV11-2 and TRBJ2-7, is EAGVAQSPRYKIIEKRQSVAFWCNPISGHATLYWYQQILGQGPKLLIQFQNNGVVDDSQLPKDRFSAERLKGVDSTLKIQPAKLEDSAVYLCASSATSGRAEEQYFGPGTRLTVT.

DNA for the CDR3: TGTGCCAGTAGTATCGATACTAGCGGGAACGTTGAGCAGTTCTTC. It specifies CASSIDTSGNVEQFF. The V and J genes are TRBV19 and TRBJ2-1; the match to TRBD2 covers 10 bases. The CDR3 is made up of 15 amino acids. V was pared by 3 bases and J by 9 bases, with 8 bases of the junction left unmatched. The V gene's germline CDR1 is LNHDA and CDR2 SQIVND (reference sequence).

This clonotype was counted many times. The chain uses TRBV28 and TRBJ2-5, with 7 bases aligning to TRBD2. The CDR3 runs to 14 residues. The junction had 6 bases not matched to a gene; V was cut back by 4 bases and J by 4 bases. CDR1 and CDR2 (germline): MDHEN, SYDVKM. CDR3 loop: CASSSLAVVETQYF. CDR3 nucleotide sequence: TGTGCCAGCAGTTCCCTAGCGGTGGTAGAGACCCAGTACTTC.

CDR3 DNA: TGTGCCAGCAGCCAGCGGACAGGGGCCTCCCTTAATGAAAAACTGTTTTTT. This encodes CASSQRTGASLNEKLFF. The V and J genes are TRBV4-2 and TRBJ1-4, with 9 positions matching TRBD1. J lost 4 bases, V lost 3 bases, and 9 bases had no gene match. CDR1 is LGHNA and CDR2 is YNFKEQ in the germline V gene. The CDR3 loop spans 17 amino acids.

This chain connects TRBV7-2 to TRBJ1-3, with 7 bases identical to TRBD1. Trimming removed 6 bases from V and 2 bases from J; junction bases left unmatched: 7. This CDR3 is 15 amino acids long. Germline lookup yields CDR1 SGHTA and CDR2 FQGNSA. CDR3 sequence: CASRNTGAPGNTIYF. CDR3 DNA: TGTGCCAGCAGGAATACAGGGGCTCCTGGAAACACCATATATTTT.

The chain joins TRBV25-1 to TRBJ1-2, with D unresolved. This CDR3 is built from 14 residues. V dropped 3 bases and J dropped 2 bases, with 10 bases sitting between them. From germline, CDR1 is MGHDK and CDR2 SYGVNS. The CDR3 here is CASSEAHTNYGYTF. CDR3 coding DNA: TGTGCCAGCAGTGAGGCCCACACAAACTATGGCTACACCTTC.

This chain joins TRBV20-1 and TRBJ2-5, with TRBD2 identical over 8 bases. Germline CDR1 reads DFQATT; CDR2 reads SNEGSKA (reference sequence). CDR3 size: 16 residues. Trimming removed 3 bases from V and 1 base from J; junction bases left unmatched: 10. The CDR3, as DNA: TGCAGTGCTAGTAGGAGCGGGAGCTTTCCCCAAGAGACCCAGTACTTC. Encoded protein: CSASRSGSFPQETQYF.